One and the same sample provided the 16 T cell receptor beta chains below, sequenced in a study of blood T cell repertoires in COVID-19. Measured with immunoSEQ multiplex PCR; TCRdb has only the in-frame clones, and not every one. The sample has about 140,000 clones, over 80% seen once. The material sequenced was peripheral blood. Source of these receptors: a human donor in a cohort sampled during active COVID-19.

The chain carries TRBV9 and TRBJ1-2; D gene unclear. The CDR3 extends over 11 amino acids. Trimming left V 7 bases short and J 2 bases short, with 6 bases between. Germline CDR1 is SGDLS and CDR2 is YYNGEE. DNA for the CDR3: TGTGCCAGCTCACAGAACTATGGCTACACCTTC. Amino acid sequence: CASSQNYGYTF. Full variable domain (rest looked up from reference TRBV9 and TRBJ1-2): DSGVTQTPKHLITATGQRVTLRCSPRSGDLSVYWYQQSLDQGLQFLIQYYNGEERAKGNILERFSAQQFPDLHSELNLSSLELGDSALYFCASSQNYGYTFGSGTRLTVV.

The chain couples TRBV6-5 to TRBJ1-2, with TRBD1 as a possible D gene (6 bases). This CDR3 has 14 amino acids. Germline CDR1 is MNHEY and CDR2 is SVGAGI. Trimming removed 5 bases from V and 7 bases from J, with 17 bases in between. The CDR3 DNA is TGTGCCAGCAGTCCTCAGACAGGACATACTGGCTACACCTTC. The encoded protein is CASSPQTGHTGYTF.

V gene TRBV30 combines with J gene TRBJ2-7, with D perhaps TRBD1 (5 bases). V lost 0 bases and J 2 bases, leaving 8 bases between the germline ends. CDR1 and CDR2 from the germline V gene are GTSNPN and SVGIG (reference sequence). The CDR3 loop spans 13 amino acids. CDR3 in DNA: TGTGCCTGGAGTGTAGGGGCCACCTACGAGCAGTACTTC. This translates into CAWSVGATYEQYF.

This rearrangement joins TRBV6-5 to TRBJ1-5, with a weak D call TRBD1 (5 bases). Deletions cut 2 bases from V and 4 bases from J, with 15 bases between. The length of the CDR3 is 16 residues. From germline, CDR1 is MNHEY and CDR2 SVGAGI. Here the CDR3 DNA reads TGTGCCAGCAGTTACAAAGGGGCTGGGGCAAATCAGCCCCAGCATTTT. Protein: CASSYKGAGANQPQHF.

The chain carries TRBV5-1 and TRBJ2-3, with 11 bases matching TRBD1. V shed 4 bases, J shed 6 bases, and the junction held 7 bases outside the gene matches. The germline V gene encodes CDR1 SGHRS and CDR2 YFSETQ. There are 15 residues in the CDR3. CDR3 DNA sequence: TGCGCCAGCAGCGGCCGGACAGGGGGCATCGATACGCAGTATTTT. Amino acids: CASSGRTGGIDTQYF.

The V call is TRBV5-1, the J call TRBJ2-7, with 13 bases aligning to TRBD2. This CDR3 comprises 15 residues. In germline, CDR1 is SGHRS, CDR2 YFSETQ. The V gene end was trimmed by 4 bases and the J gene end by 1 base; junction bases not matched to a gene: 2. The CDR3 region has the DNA TGCGCCAGCAGCCGGACTAGCGGGAGTTCCTACGAGCAGTACTTC. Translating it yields CASSRTSGSSYEQYF.

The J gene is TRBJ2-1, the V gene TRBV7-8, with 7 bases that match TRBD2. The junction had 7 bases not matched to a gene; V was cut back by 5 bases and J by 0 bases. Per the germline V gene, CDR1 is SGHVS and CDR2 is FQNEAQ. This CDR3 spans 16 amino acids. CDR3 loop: CASSKTSASSYNEQFF. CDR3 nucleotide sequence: TGTGCCAGCAGCAAAACTAGCGCGAGCTCCTACAATGAGCAGTTCTTC.

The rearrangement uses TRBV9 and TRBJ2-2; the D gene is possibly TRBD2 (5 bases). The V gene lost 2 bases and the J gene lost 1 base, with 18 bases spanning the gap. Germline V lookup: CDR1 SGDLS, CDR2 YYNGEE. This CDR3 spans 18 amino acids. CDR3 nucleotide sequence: TGTGCCAGCAGCGTTCGAGGGTCCAGGTGGGGGAACACCGGGGAGCTGTTTTTT. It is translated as CASSVRGSRWGNTGELFF.

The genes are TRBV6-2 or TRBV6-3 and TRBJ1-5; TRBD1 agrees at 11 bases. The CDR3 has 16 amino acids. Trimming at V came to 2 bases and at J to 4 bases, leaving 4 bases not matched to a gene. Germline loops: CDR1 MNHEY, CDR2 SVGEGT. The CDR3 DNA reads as TGTGCCAGCAGTTACGCGGGACAGGGGGTTAATCAGCCCCAGCATTTT. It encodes CASSYAGQGVNQPQHF.

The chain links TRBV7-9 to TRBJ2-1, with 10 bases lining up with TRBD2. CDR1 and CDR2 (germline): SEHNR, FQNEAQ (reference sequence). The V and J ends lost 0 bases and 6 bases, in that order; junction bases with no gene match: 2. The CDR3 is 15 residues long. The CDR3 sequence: CASSLALAGVNEQFF. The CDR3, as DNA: TGTGCCAGCAGCTTAGCCCTAGCGGGAGTCAATGAGCAGTTCTTC.

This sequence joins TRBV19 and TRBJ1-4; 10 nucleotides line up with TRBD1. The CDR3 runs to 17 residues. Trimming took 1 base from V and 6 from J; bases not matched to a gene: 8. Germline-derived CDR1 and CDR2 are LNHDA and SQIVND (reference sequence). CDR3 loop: CASSIGQGAPRDEKLFF. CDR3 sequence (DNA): TGTGCCAGTAGTATAGGACAGGGGGCGCCCAGGGATGAAAAACTGTTTTTT.

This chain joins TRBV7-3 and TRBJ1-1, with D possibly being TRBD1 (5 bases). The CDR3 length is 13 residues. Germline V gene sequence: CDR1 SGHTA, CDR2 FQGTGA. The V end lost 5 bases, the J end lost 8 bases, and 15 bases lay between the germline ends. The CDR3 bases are TGTGCCAGCAGCCTGACAGCCGTTAACGAAGCTTTCTTT. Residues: CASSLTAVNEAFF.

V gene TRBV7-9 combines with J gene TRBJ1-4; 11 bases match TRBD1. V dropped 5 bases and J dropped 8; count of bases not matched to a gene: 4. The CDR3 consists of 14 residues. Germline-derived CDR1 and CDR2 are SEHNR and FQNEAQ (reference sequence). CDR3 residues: CASSRDRGSEKLFF. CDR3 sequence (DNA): TGTGCCAGCAGCCGGGACAGGGGGTCGGAAAAACTGTTTTTT.

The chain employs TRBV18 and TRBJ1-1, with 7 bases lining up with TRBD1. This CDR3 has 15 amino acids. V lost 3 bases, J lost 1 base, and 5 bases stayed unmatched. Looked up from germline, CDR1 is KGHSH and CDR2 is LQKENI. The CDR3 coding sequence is TGTGCCAGCTCACCTCAGGGGACAGAGAACACTGAAGCTTTCTTT. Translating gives CASSPQGTENTEAFF.

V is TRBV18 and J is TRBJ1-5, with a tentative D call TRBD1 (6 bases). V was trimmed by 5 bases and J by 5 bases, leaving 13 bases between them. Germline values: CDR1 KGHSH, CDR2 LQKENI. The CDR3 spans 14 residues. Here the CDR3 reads CASSSRNRDQPQHF. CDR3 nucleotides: TGTGCCAGCTCATCGCGGAACAGGGATCAGCCCCAGCATTTT.

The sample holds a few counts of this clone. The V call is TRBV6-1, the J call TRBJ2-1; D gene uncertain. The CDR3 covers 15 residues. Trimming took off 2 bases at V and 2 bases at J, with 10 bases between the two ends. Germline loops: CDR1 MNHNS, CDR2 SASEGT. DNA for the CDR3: TGTGCCAGCAGTGAAACTCGCGAAACCTACAATGAGCAGTTCTTC. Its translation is CASSETRETYNEQFF.